Each of the 25 T cell receptor beta chains below was sequenced from the same sample in a study of T cells in Graves' hyperthyroidism and ophthalmopathy. Amplification of TCR beta CDR3 regions was performed using RNA transcripts as template. The HTBI primer set served for first-round RT-PCR of the TCR CDR3. TCRdb re-derived calls from the multiplex PCR reads in MiXCR, one entry per CDR3 protein. The sample carries 450,000 to 600,000 distinct CDR3 sequences, approximately 15% recorded once. Sequenced input: blood. These receptors all come from a woman in her thirties or forties with Graves' hyperthyroidism.

V gene TRBV25-1 combines with J gene TRBJ1-6; TRBD1 is a possible D gene (5 bases). V dropped 8 bases and J dropped 9 bases, with 17 bases sitting between them. Germline lookup yields CDR1 MGHDK and CDR2 SYGVNS. The CDR3 runs to 14 residues. CDR3 DNA: TGTGCCAGCTGTCGGGGGGGGACTGGTTCACCCCTCCACTTT. Its translation: CASCRGGTGSPLHF.

This clonotype came up many times. The V call is TRBV3-1, the J call TRBJ1-1; D perhaps matches TRBD1 (5 bases). Trimming left V 4 bases short and J 1 base short, with 10 bases between. From germline, CDR1 is LGHDT and CDR2 YNNKEL (reference sequence). This CDR3 region has 14 residues. CDR3 nucleotides: TGTGCCAGCAGCCCGGACGGGGGGAACACTGAAGCTTTCTTT. Amino acid sequence: CASSPDGGNTEAFF.

Worth noting for this clonotype: Just one base apart from a much larger clone, this may be a read error. The chain links TRBV28 to TRBJ2-7; 7 bases align to TRBD2. The V gene's germline CDR1 is MDHEN and CDR2 SYDVKM. Trimming took 7 bases from V and 2 from J; bases not matched to a gene: 14. The CDR3 length is 16 residues. The CDR3 nucleotides are TGTGCCAGCAAACGGAGCCTGGCGGGAGACCCCTACGAGCAGTACTTC. It translates to CASKRSLAGDPYEQYF.

This chain uses TRBV2 with TRBJ2-7, with TRBD1 identical over 10 bases. CDR3 length equals 15 residues. Germline V gene sequence: CDR1 SNHLY, CDR2 FYNNEI. With V trimmed by 3 bases and J by 7 bases, 9 bases remained unmatched. CDR3 in amino acids: CASSDPGTGAGEQYF. CDR3 DNA sequence: TGTGCCAGCAGTGACCCCGGGACAGGGGCTGGGGAGCAGTACTTC.

This clonotype was recorded at least ten times. The chain employs TRBV7-9 and TRBJ2-1; D assignment may be TRBD1 or TRBD2 (5 bases each). CDR1 SEHNR and CDR2 FQNEAQ come from the germline V gene (reference sequence). The CDR3 loop spans 15 amino acids. Trimming cost V 1 base and J 6 bases, with 13 bases left between them. The CDR3 loop is CASSLVPGRVNEQFF. The CDR3 nucleotides are TGTGCCAGCAGCTTAGTGCCGGGACGGGTCAATGAGCAGTTCTTC.

This chain uses TRBV2 with TRBJ2-1, with 10 bases that match TRBD2. The CDR3 loop spans 18 amino acids. The trim removed 4 bases at V and 0 bases at J, leaving 9 bases unmatched. Germline CDR1 reads SNHLY; CDR2 reads FYNNEI. In DNA form, the CDR3 reads TGTGCCAGCAGTGGGGCTAGCGGGGGTCCTAGCTCCTACAATGAGCAGTTCTTC. It yields the protein CASSGASGGPSSYNEQFF.

This clonotype came up a few times. This chain uses TRBV12-3 or TRBV12-4 with TRBJ1-5; D uncertain. Trimming stripped 6 bases from V and 1 base from J, with 7 bases between. The CDR3 contains 13 residues. The CDR3 loop is CASSRRSNQPQHF. In DNA, the CDR3 is TGTGCCAGCAGCCGCCGGAGCAATCAGCCCCAGCATTTT.

The chain combines TRBV5-1 with TRBJ2-5; 9 bases match TRBD2. V shed 7 bases, J shed 6 bases, and the junction held 10 bases outside the gene matches. CDR1 SGHRS and CDR2 YFSETQ come from the germline V gene. The CDR3 has 14 residues. The CDR3 DNA follows: TGCGCCAGCGCGGAAGGGACTAGCTTGCAGACCCAGTACTTC. Its translation is CASAEGTSLQTQYF.

There are a few counts of this clonotype. The rearrangement joins TRBV6-1 to TRBJ1-2; 10 nucleotides line up with TRBD1. Per germline, CDR1 MNHNS and CDR2 SASEGT. The V gene end was trimmed by 5 bases and the J gene end by 8 bases; junction bases not matched to a gene: 11. The CDR3 sequence is 15 residues long. CDR3 in amino acids: CASSPGGTGAIGYTF. The DNA of the CDR3 is TGTGCCAGCAGTCCTGGGGGGACAGGGGCGATCGGCTACACCTTC.

Here the CDR3 DNA reads TGCGCCAGCAGCCCCGGGCCCCTAGCGGGACTGGGGTTCGCCGGGGAGCTGTTTTTT. Translating gives CASSPGPLAGLGFAGELFF. The gene calls are TRBV4-1 and TRBJ2-2, with 9 positions matching TRBD2. The CDR3 loop spans 19 amino acids. CDR1 and CDR2 (germline): MGHRA, YSYEKL. The J segment lost 6 bases and the V segment lost 4 bases, leaving 18 bases of the junction unmatched.

For this clonotype: A read error may be the cause here, since a much bigger clone is one base away. The V call is TRBV7-8, the J call TRBJ2-7; 13 nucleotides match TRBD2. The V gene's germline CDR1 is SGHVS and CDR2 FQNEAQ. The V gene end was trimmed by 5 bases and the J gene end by 7 bases; junction bases not matched to a gene: 8. CDR3 length: 15 amino acids. DNA for the CDR3: TGTGCCAGCAGCCCACCGGGACTAGCGGGAACTGAGCAGTACTTC. This sequence encodes CASSPPGLAGTEQYF.

CDR3 nucleotide sequence: TGCAGTGCTAGGGGAGAGCGGGAGATTACCGGGGAGCTGTTTTTT. Protein: CSARGEREITGELFF. This chain uses TRBV20-1 with TRBJ2-2; the match to TRBD2 covers 8 bases. Germline loops: CDR1 DFQATT, CDR2 SNEGSKA (reference sequence). V trimming: 3 bases; J trimming: 5 bases; junction bases outside the gene matches: 8. The CDR3 extends over 15 amino acids.

This clonotype was counted many times. The chain employs TRBV28 and TRBJ1-5; D is perhaps TRBD1 (5 bases). Trimming pared 7 bases from V and 4 bases from J, leaving 14 bases between. This CDR3 is 14 amino acids long. Germline CDR1 MDHEN, CDR2 SYDVKM. In DNA form, the CDR3 reads TGTGCCAGCAACCGGGGCAGCGTAAATCAGCCCCAGCATTTT. Its protein product is CASNRGSVNQPQHF.

This clonotype was counted many times. V is TRBV6-1 and J is TRBJ1-2; the match to TRBD1 covers 10 bases. CDR3 length: 13 amino acids. CDR1 MNHNS and CDR2 SASEGT come from the germline V gene. The trim removed 5 bases at V and 7 bases at J, leaving 4 bases unmatched. This chain's CDR3 is CASSLTGGVGYTF. The CDR3 DNA reads as TGTGCCAGCAGTTTGACAGGGGGCGTTGGCTACACCTTC.

This clonotype has at least ten counts. The chain combines TRBV6-1 with TRBJ1-5; no clear D gene. Per the germline V gene, CDR1 is MNHNS and CDR2 is SASEGT. The CDR3 has 13 amino acids. V lost 2 bases, J lost 5 bases, and 7 bases lay in between. The CDR3 sequence is CASSESQYQPQHF. The CDR3 nucleotides read TGTGCCAGCAGTGAATCACAGTATCAGCCCCAGCATTTT.

This clonotype was detected many times. This chain links TRBV3-1 with TRBJ2-1; weak D call: TRBD2 (5 bases). The CDR3 totals 15 residues. Trimming shortened V by 4 bases and J by 7 bases, and 17 bases separated the two germline ends. Looked up from germline, CDR1 is LGHDT and CDR2 is YNNKEL (reference sequence). The CDR3 nucleotides are TGTGCCAGCAGCCTTTTAACACGGGGAAAAAATGAGCAGTTCTTC. This gives the protein CASSLLTRGKNEQFF.

This clonotype occurred a few times. The gene calls are TRBV19 and TRBJ2-4, with D possibly matching TRBD2 (6 bases). The ends were cut back, 3 bases at V and 5 bases at J, with 11 bases in the middle. This CDR3 has 14 residues. CDR1 is LNHDA and CDR2 is SQIVND in the germline V gene (reference sequence). Written as DNA, the CDR3 is TGTGCCAGTAGTATGGCTACGGGAGAAAACATTCAGTACTTC. It translates to CASSMATGENIQYF.

V usage is TRBV11-2 and J usage is TRBJ1-3; D is uncertain. V dropped 5 bases and J dropped 0 bases, with 17 bases sitting between them. This CDR3 is built from 17 residues. Germline V gives CDR1 SGHAT, CDR2 FQNNGV. In DNA, the CDR3 is TGTGCCAGCAGCGCTTCCGCTGCGGGAGTCTCTGGAAACACCATATATTTT. This codes for CASSASAAGVSGNTIYF. Looking up the rest from reference TRBV11-2 and TRBJ1-3 gives the full variable domain: EAGVAQSPRYKIIEKRQSVAFWCNPISGHATLYWYQQILGQGPKLLIQFQNNGVVDDSQLPKDRFSAERLKGVDSTLKIQPAKLEDSAVYLCASSASAAGVSGNTIYFGEGSWLTVV.

This clonotype was seen many times. V is TRBV7-8 and J is TRBJ2-3; D not resolved. Germline V lookup: CDR1 SGHVS, CDR2 FQNEAQ. With 5 bases removed from V and 6 bases from J, the gap between germline ends came to 18 bases. The length of the CDR3 is 15 residues. This CDR3 is CASSNILHYGDTQYF. The DNA of the CDR3 is TGTGCCAGCAGCAATATACTACACTACGGGGATACGCAGTATTTT.

Many counts were recorded for this clonotype. This chain links TRBV7-8 with TRBJ2-7; 12 bases map to TRBD2. J lost 2 bases, V lost 5 bases, and 10 bases had no gene match. This CDR3 spans 17 amino acids. CDR1 is SGHVS and CDR2 is FQNEAQ in the germline V gene. As DNA, the CDR3 is TGTGCCAGCAGCCCGTCCCGGGCTAGCGGGAGGGCCTACGAGCAGTACTTC. This codes for CASSPSRASGRAYEQYF.

The chain combines TRBV6-1 with TRBJ2-1; D unresolved. There are 16 residues in the CDR3. Germline V gene sequence: CDR1 MNHNS, CDR2 SASEGT. V gave up 4 bases and J gave up 0 bases, with 13 bases separating them. The CDR3 nucleotides read TGTGCCAGCAGTGTCTCCGGCCAGATCTCCTACAATGAGCAGTTCTTC. This encodes CASSVSGQISYNEQFF.

This clonotype was recorded many times. V usage is TRBV28 and J usage is TRBJ2-5; D is ambiguous. Trimming cost V 11 bases and J 5 bases, with 15 bases left between them. The germline CDR1 and CDR2 sequences are MDHEN and SYDVKM. This CDR3 is built from 12 residues. In DNA form, the CDR3 reads TGTGCCGGCACTTCCGGCGAGGAGACCCAGTACTTC. This encodes CAGTSGEETQYF.

The chain joins TRBV7-9 to TRBJ2-3; D call uncertain. The V and J ends lost 4 bases and 5 bases respectively, with 10 bases between them. The germline V gene has CDR1 SEHNR and CDR2 FQNEAQ (reference sequence). The CDR3 consists of 13 residues. CDR3 sequence: CASSSEGVDTQYF. CDR3 nucleotide sequence: TGTGCCAGCAGCTCCGAAGGAGTAGATACGCAGTATTTT.

As concerns this clonotype: Relative to the germline gene, one junction end is altered; a read error may explain this. The rearrangement uses TRBV5-1 and TRBJ2-3; 11 bases agree with TRBD2. This CDR3 spans 15 amino acids. Germline loops: CDR1 SGHRS, CDR2 YFSETQ. The CDR3 sequence is CAGSLTSGSSDTQYF. CDR3 DNA sequence: TGCGCCGGCAGCTTAACTAGCGGGAGTTCAGATACGCAGTATTTT.

This clonotype was recorded at least ten times. This may be a read error: a much more frequent sequence differs by one nucleotide. This sequence joins TRBV2 and TRBJ2-7, with D possibly matching TRBD1 (6 bases). This CDR3 spans 12 amino acids. The germline V and J ends were trimmed by 6 bases and 3 bases, with 9 bases remaining between them. Germline V gene data show CDR1 as SNHLY and CDR2 as FYNNEI. CDR3 in DNA: TGTGCCAGCAGATTACAGGGCTACGAGCAGTACTTC. Translation gives CASRLQGYEQYF.